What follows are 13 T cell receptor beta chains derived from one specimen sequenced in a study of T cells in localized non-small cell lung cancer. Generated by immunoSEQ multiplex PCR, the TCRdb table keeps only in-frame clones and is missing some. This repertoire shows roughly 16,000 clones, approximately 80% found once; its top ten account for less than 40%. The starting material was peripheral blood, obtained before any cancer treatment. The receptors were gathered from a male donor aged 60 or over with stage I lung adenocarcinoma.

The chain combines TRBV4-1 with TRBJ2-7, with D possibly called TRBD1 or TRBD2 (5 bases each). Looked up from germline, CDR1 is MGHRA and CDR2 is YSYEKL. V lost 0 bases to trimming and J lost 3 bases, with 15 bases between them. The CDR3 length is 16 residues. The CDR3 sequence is CASSQEPGRTIYEQYF. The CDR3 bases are TGCGCCAGCAGCCAAGAGCCGGGACGGACGATCTACGAGCAGTACTTC.

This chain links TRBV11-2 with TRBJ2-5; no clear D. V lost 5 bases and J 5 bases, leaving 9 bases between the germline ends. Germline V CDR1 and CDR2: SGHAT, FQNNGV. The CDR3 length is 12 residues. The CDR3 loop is CASSPALETQYF. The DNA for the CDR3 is TGTGCCAGCAGCCCAGCCTTGGAGACCCAGTACTTC. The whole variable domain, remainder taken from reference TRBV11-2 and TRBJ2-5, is EAGVAQSPRYKIIEKRQSVAFWCNPISGHATLYWYQQILGQGPKLLIQFQNNGVVDDSQLPKDRFSAERLKGVDSTLKIQPAKLEDSAVYLCASSPALETQYFGPGTRLLVL.

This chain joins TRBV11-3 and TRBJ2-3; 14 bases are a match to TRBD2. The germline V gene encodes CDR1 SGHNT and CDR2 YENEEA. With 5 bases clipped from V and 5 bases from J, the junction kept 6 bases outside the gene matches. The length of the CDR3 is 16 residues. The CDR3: CASSLGTSGRQDTQYF. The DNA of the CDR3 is TGTGCCAGCAGCCTAGGGACTAGCGGGAGACAAGATACGCAGTATTTT.

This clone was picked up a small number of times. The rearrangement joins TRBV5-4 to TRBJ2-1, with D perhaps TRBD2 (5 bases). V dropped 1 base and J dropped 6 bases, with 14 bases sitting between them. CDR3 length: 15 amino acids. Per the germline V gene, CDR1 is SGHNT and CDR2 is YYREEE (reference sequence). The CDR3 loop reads CASSLSSTSVNEQFF. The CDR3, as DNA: TGTGCCAGCAGCTTGTCTAGCACGAGCGTCAATGAGCAGTTCTTC.

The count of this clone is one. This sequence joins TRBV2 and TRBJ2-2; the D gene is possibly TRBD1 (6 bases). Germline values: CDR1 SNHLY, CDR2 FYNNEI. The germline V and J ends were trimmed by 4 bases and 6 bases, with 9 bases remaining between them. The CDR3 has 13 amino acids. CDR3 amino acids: CASSAEGAGELFF. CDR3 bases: TGTGCCAGCAGTGCCGAGGGGGCCGGGGAGCTGTTTTTT.

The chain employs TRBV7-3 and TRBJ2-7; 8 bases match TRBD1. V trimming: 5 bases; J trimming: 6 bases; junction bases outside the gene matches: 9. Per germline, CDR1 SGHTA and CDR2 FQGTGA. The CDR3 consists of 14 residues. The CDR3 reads CASSPQGARGEQYF. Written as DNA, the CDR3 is TGTGCCAGCAGCCCGCAGGGGGCCCGGGGCGAGCAGTACTTC.

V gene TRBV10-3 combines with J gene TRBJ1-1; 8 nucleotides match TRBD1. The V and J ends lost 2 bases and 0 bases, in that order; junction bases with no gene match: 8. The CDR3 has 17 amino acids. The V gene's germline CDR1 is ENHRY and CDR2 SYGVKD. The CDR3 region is CAISEAQGQVLNTEAFF. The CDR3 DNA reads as TGTGCCATCAGTGAGGCGCAGGGACAGGTTCTGAACACTGAAGCTTTCTTT.

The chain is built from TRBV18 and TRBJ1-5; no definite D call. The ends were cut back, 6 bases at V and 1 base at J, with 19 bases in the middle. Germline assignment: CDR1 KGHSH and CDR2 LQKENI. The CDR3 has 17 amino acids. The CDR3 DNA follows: TGTGCCAGCTCCCCTATGCCTGAAGGACGGAGCAATCAGCCCCAGCATTTT. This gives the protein CASSPMPEGRSNQPQHF.

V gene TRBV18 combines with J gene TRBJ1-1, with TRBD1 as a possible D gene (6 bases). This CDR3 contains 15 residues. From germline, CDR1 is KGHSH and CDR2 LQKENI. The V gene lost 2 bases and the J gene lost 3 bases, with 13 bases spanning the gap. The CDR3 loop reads CASSPYARGDTEAFF. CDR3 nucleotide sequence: TGTGCCAGCTCACCATACGCCAGGGGAGACACTGAAGCTTTCTTT.

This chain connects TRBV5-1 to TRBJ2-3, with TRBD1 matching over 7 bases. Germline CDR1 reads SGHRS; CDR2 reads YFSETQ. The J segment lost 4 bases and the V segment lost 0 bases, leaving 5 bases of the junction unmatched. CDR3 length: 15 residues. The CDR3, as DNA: TGCGCCAGCAGCTTGGAGGCAGGGGGTTCAGATACGCAGTATTTT. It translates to CASSLEAGGSDTQYF.

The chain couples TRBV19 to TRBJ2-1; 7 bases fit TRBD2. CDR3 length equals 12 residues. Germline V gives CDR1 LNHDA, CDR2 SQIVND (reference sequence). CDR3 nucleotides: TGTGCAGCGGGACGGCCCTACAATGAGCAGTTCTTC. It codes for CAAGRPYNEQFF.

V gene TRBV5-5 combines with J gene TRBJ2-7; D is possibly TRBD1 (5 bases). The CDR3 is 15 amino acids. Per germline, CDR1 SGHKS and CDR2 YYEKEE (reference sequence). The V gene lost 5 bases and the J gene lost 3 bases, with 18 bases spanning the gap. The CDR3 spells CASRQDLALHYEQYF. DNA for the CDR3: TGTGCCAGCAGACAGGACCTGGCTCTACACTACGAGCAGTACTTC.

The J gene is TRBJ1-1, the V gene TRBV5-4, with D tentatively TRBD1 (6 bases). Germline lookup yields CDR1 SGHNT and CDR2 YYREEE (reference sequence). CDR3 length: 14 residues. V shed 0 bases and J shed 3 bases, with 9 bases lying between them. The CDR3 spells CASSLAGADTEAFF. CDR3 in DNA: TGTGCCAGCAGCTTGGCGGGGGCCGACACTGAAGCTTTCTTT.